This T cell receptor beta chain appears in the sequencing data of a study of beta chain features in type 1 diabetes. Whole-study context: Age and gender were similar between patients and healthy donors, as were cell yields.

The sequenced template was cDNA made from the entire isolated RNA. Assay used: immunoSEQ multiplex PCR; TCRdb lists only in-frame clones, some missing. The sample shows around 170,000 clones, about 9.8% of them seen only once. Note on this clone: Relative to the germline gene, one junction end is altered; a read error may explain this.

Germline V gene lookup returns CDR1 SSHAT and CDR2 FNYEAQ (reference sequence). The CDR3 has 17 amino acids. Researchers reported sorting CD4+ naive, central memory, regulatory and stem cell-like memory cells via CD45RO/CCR7/CD25/CD127/CD95/CD27. The J gene is TRBJ2-3, the V gene TRBV7-7; TRBD1 aligns across 10 bases. Input material: central memory CD4+ T cells from blood. This sequence was found in a woman under 30 in good health. CDR3 in DNA: TGTGCTAGCAGCTCCATGGCCGGGACAGGGGCCACAGATACGCAGTATTTT. Its protein product is CASSSMAGTGATDTQYF.